The rows below give T cell receptor beta chains drawn from one sample of a study of graft-versus-host responses after intestinal transplantation. Assay used: immunoSEQ multiplex PCR; TCRdb lists only in-frame clones, some missing. The sample contains 15,000 to 20,000 clones, roughly four fifths of which appear only once. The sample in question was ileum tissue, obtained about 600 days after intestinal transplantation. Receptors originate from a human patient who received an intestinal transplant, so some T cells may come from the graft donor. CDR3s include the opening cysteine and the closing phenylalanine or tryptophan. Each record gives: CDR3 DNA, CDR3 protein, D gene, V gene, clone size, J gene. The D gene is left open where the match is weak. A row's size may be missing; if present it is once, few, many or a size class.

CDR3 DNA: TGTGCCAGCAGTGACAGTGGAGGGTCTGGGGCCAACGTCCTGACTTTC
CDR3 protein: CASSDSGGSGANVLTF
D gene: .
V gene: TRBV6-1
clone size: .
J gene: TRBJ2-6

CDR3 DNA: TGTGCCACCAGCAGAGATAGCAGGGGGCACACTGAAGCTTTCTTT
CDR3 protein: CATSRDSRGHTEAFF
D gene: TRBD1
V gene: TRBV15
clone size: .
J gene: TRBJ1-1

CDR3 DNA: TGTGCCAGCAGCTTGGGCCGAAAAGGCCTGAACACAGATACGCAGTATTTT
CDR3 protein: CASSLGRKGLNTDTQYF
D gene: .
V gene: TRBV7-2
clone size: .
J gene: TRBJ2-3

CDR3 DNA: TGTCCCCCAGTCACCAGGGGGCTTCACGAGCAGTACTTC
CDR3 protein: CPPVTRGLHEQYF
D gene: TRBD1
V gene: TRBV19
clone size: .
J gene: TRBJ2-7

CDR3 DNA: TGCGCCAGCATAGGACAGGACTCGAACACTGAAGCTTTCTTT
CDR3 protein: CASIGQDSNTEAFF
D gene: TRBD1
V gene: TRBV10-1
clone size: .
J gene: TRBJ1-1

CDR3 DNA: TGTGCCAGCAGGGACAGGATTAACACTGAAGCTTTCTTT
CDR3 protein: CASRDRINTEAFF
D gene: TRBD1
V gene: TRBV27
clone size: .
J gene: TRBJ1-1

CDR3 DNA: TGTGCCAGCAGCTTAAGCCCGATCGCCTACGAGCAGTACTTC
CDR3 protein: CASSLSPIAYEQYF
D gene: .
V gene: TRBV7-6
clone size: few
J gene: TRBJ2-7

CDR3 DNA: TGTGCCAGCAGCCAAGGCCCAGGGAACACTGAAGCTTTCTTT
CDR3 protein: CASSQGPGNTEAFF
D gene: .
V gene: TRBV14
clone size: .
J gene: TRBJ1-1

CDR3 DNA: TGTGCCAGCAGCTATGGACCGATGAACACTGAAGCTTTCTTT
CDR3 protein: CASSYGPMNTEAFF
D gene: .
V gene: TRBV7-2
clone size: .
J gene: TRBJ1-1

CDR3 DNA: TGTGCCAGCAGCCTTTGGATGGACTCTGGAAACACCATATATTTT
CDR3 protein: CASSLWMDSGNTIYF
D gene: .
V gene: TRBV14
clone size: few
J gene: TRBJ1-3

CDR3 DNA: TGCAGCGTTGAGATACAGGGATCTGGGGCCAACGTCCTGACTTTC
CDR3 protein: CSVEIQGSGANVLTF
D gene: .
V gene: TRBV29-1
clone size: .
J gene: TRBJ2-6

CDR3 DNA: TGTGCCAGCAGCTTAATCCGGACGGACAATGAGCAGTTCTTC
CDR3 protein: CASSLIRTDNEQFF
D gene: .
V gene: TRBV7-3
clone size: .
J gene: TRBJ2-1

CDR3 DNA: TGTGCCAGCTCACCTGGGGGGCCAGAGACCCAGTACTTC
CDR3 protein: CASSPGGPETQYF
D gene: .
V gene: TRBV18
clone size: .
J gene: TRBJ2-5

CDR3 DNA: TGTGCCAGCAGCCTCCTCGGGCAGTACTTC
CDR3 protein: CASSLLGQYF
D gene: .
V gene: TRBV6-1
clone size: .
J gene: TRBJ2-7

CDR3 DNA: TGTGCCAGCAGCTCGGGACAGGGGTTCTACGAGCAGTACTTC
CDR3 protein: CASSSGQGFYEQYF
D gene: TRBD1
V gene: TRBV7-9
clone size: few
J gene: TRBJ2-7

CDR3 DNA: TGTGCCAGCAGCGTTAGCGGGGGCCTATTCTACAATGAGCAGTTCTTC
CDR3 protein: CASSVSGGLFYNEQFF
D gene: TRBD2
V gene: TRBV7-8
clone size: .
J gene: TRBJ2-1

CDR3 DNA: TGTGCCAGCAGCCTAAACAGACAGAGCTCGACTGAAGCTTTCTTT
CDR3 protein: CASSLNRQSSTEAFF
D gene: .
V gene: TRBV5-4
clone size: .
J gene: TRBJ1-1

CDR3 DNA: TGTGCCAGTAGTCCGGGGGGAATAGGGTACGAGCAGTACTTC
CDR3 protein: CASSPGGIGYEQYF
D gene: TRBD2
V gene: TRBV19
clone size: .
J gene: TRBJ2-7

CDR3 DNA: TGTGCCAGTAGTACCCCGGGACAGGGTCCTAGCAATCAGCCCCAGCATTTT
CDR3 protein: CASSTPGQGPSNQPQHF
D gene: TRBD1
V gene: TRBV19
clone size: .
J gene: TRBJ1-5

CDR3 DNA: TGTGCCAGCAGCGTAAGGGGAGGATGGACCGGGGAGCTGTTTTTT
CDR3 protein: CASSVRGGWTGELFF
D gene: .
V gene: TRBV9
clone size: few
J gene: TRBJ2-2

CDR3 DNA: TGTGCCAGCTCACCCTCCTCGCAGGGGAGCGAGCAGTACTTC
CDR3 protein: CASSPSSQGSEQYF
D gene: .
V gene: TRBV18
clone size: .
J gene: TRBJ2-7

CDR3 DNA: TGTGCCAGCAGCTTCTGGGGAAAGTCAACCATCTACGAGCAGTACTTC
CDR3 protein: CASSFWGKSTIYEQYF
D gene: .
V gene: TRBV11-2
clone size: .
J gene: TRBJ2-7

CDR3 DNA: TGCAGCGGGGGGTCGGGGAACACTGAAGCTTTCTTT
CDR3 protein: CSGGSGNTEAFF
D gene: .
V gene: TRBV29-1
clone size: .
J gene: TRBJ1-1

CDR3 DNA: TGTGCCAGCAGCTCCGACCGGGACAGCTCCTATAATTCACCCCTCCACTTT
CDR3 protein: CASSSDRDSSYNSPLHF
D gene: TRBD1
V gene: TRBV5-4
clone size: .
J gene: TRBJ1-6

CDR3 DNA: TGTGCCAGCAGTAAGAGACAGGTCGGTGAAAAACTGTTTTTT
CDR3 protein: CASSKRQVGEKLFF
D gene: .
V gene: TRBV25-1
clone size: .
J gene: TRBJ1-4

CDR3 DNA: TGTGCCAGCAGCTTGGGGGCCGTATCCTACGAGCAGTACTTC
CDR3 protein: CASSLGAVSYEQYF
D gene: .
V gene: TRBV5-6
clone size: .
J gene: TRBJ2-7

CDR3 DNA: TGTGCCAGCAGAGATGACGGAGCTTTGGGGAACACTGAAGCTTTCTTT
CDR3 protein: CASRDDGALGNTEAFF
D gene: .
V gene: TRBV27
clone size: .
J gene: TRBJ1-1

CDR3 DNA: TGTGCCAGCAGCTACCGGGACAGGGAAAATTCACCCCTCCACTTT
CDR3 protein: CASSYRDRENSPLHF
D gene: TRBD1
V gene: TRBV11-2
clone size: .
J gene: TRBJ1-6

CDR3 DNA: TGTGCCAGCAAGGGGGAGCGGGGTAGTCTCACAGATACGCAGTATTTT
CDR3 protein: CASKGERGSLTDTQYF
D gene: .
V gene: TRBV27
clone size: .
J gene: TRBJ2-3

CDR3 DNA: TGTGCTAGTGGTTTGGTAAGGTGGGGGACCCAGTACTTC
CDR3 protein: CASGLVRWGTQYF
D gene: .
V gene: TRBV12-5
clone size: .
J gene: TRBJ2-5

CDR3 DNA: TGCAGCGTTGAGAAGACAGCCCTCCTCTATGGCTACACCTTC
CDR3 protein: CSVEKTALLYGYTF
D gene: .
V gene: TRBV29-1
clone size: .
J gene: TRBJ1-2

CDR3 DNA: TGTGCCATCAGTGAGTCGGGTCAGGGAGATCAGCCCCAGCATTTT
CDR3 protein: CAISESGQGDQPQHF
D gene: .
V gene: TRBV10-3
clone size: .
J gene: TRBJ1-5

CDR3 DNA: TGTGCCAGCAGCCCGAGGGCCTACAACTACCAAGAGACCCAGTACTTC
CDR3 protein: CASSPRAYNYQETQYF
D gene: .
V gene: TRBV5-4
clone size: .
J gene: TRBJ2-5

CDR3 DNA: TGCGCCAGCAGCCCCTCCCCGGGGGCCCACAACAATGAGCAGTTCTTC
CDR3 protein: CASSPSPGAHNNEQFF
D gene: .
V gene: TRBV5-1
clone size: .
J gene: TRBJ2-1

CDR3 DNA: TGTGCCAGCAGTGAGGACGGAACTTTTTTAGCGCAGTACTTC
CDR3 protein: CASSEDGTFLAQYF
D gene: .
V gene: TRBV6-1
clone size: .
J gene: TRBJ2-5

CDR3 DNA: TGTGCCAGCAGCCCCAAGGGAGTTCAACCCAACACAGATACGCAGTATTTT
CDR3 protein: CASSPKGVQPNTDTQYF
D gene: .
V gene: TRBV11-1
clone size: .
J gene: TRBJ2-3

CDR3 DNA: TGCGCCAGCAGCTTAGGCCTTGGACTAGCGGGGGGGCGTGGAGATACGCAGTATTTT
CDR3 protein: CASSLGLGLAGGRGDTQYF
D gene: TRBD2
V gene: TRBV5-1
clone size: few
J gene: TRBJ2-3

CDR3 DNA: TGTGCCAGCAGCGTAGACGGCGGGGGAAACAATGAGCAGTTCTTC
CDR3 protein: CASSVDGGGNNEQFF
D gene: TRBD2
V gene: TRBV9
clone size: .
J gene: TRBJ2-1

CDR3 DNA: TGCAGCGTCCGGACTAGCGGGGGATTCCAAGAGACCCAGTACTTC
CDR3 protein: CSVRTSGGFQETQYF
D gene: TRBD2
V gene: TRBV29-1
clone size: .
J gene: TRBJ2-5

CDR3 DNA: TGTGCCAGCAGCCATTTAGCCTTGGCCCTCCACTTT
CDR3 protein: CASSHLALALHF
D gene: .
V gene: TRBV16
clone size: .
J gene: TRBJ1-6

CDR3 DNA: TGTGCCACCCACCTAATGCAAAACACTGAAGCTTTCTTT
CDR3 protein: CATHLMQNTEAFF
D gene: .
V gene: TRBV2
clone size: .
J gene: TRBJ1-1

CDR3 DNA: TGTGCCAGCAGTTTGACGGTGGGGGGGAACACTGAAGCTTTCTTT
CDR3 protein: CASSLTVGGNTEAFF
D gene: .
V gene: TRBV27
clone size: .
J gene: TRBJ1-1

CDR3 DNA: TGTGCCAGCAGTTACTCGTACAGGGTAAATTCACCCCTCCACTTT
CDR3 protein: CASSYSYRVNSPLHF
D gene: .
V gene: TRBV6-5
clone size: .
J gene: TRBJ1-6

CDR3 DNA: TGTGCCAGCAGCTCGCCGACAGGGGGCGCAAATACCTTC
CDR3 protein: CASSSPTGGANTF
D gene: TRBD1
V gene: TRBV5-4
clone size: .
J gene: TRBJ1-2

CDR3 DNA: TGTGCCAGTAGCCCAGGAGGGGGAAACACCATATATTTT
CDR3 protein: CASSPGGGNTIYF
D gene: .
V gene: TRBV19
clone size: .
J gene: TRBJ1-3

CDR3 DNA: TGTGCCAGCAGCTTAGGGTTGCTAGCATCAGATACGCAGTATTTT
CDR3 protein: CASSLGLLASDTQYF
D gene: .
V gene: TRBV7-3
clone size: .
J gene: TRBJ2-3

CDR3 DNA: TGTGCCAGTAGTCGGGGGGGACAGGGGGCTTGGCAGCCCCAGCATTTT
CDR3 protein: CASSRGGQGAWQPQHF
D gene: TRBD1
V gene: TRBV19
clone size: .
J gene: TRBJ1-5

CDR3 DNA: TGTGCCAGCAGCCAGGAGTTGGAGGGGCTCTATGGCTACACCTTC
CDR3 protein: CASSQELEGLYGYTF
D gene: .
V gene: TRBV4-2
clone size: .
J gene: TRBJ1-2

CDR3 DNA: TGTGCCAGCAGCTCGTTTCTGGCGGGGAATGAAGATACGCAGTATTTT
CDR3 protein: CASSSFLAGNEDTQYF
D gene: .
V gene: TRBV7-9
clone size: .
J gene: TRBJ2-3

CDR3 DNA: TGCGCCAGCAGCTTGGGACAGGGGGCAGAGACCCAGTACTTC
CDR3 protein: CASSLGQGAETQYF
D gene: TRBD1
V gene: TRBV5-1
clone size: .
J gene: TRBJ2-5

CDR3 DNA: TGTGCCAGCAGAGACAGAAAAGAGACCCAGTACTTC
CDR3 protein: CASRDRKETQYF
D gene: .
V gene: TRBV6-4
clone size: once
J gene: TRBJ2-5